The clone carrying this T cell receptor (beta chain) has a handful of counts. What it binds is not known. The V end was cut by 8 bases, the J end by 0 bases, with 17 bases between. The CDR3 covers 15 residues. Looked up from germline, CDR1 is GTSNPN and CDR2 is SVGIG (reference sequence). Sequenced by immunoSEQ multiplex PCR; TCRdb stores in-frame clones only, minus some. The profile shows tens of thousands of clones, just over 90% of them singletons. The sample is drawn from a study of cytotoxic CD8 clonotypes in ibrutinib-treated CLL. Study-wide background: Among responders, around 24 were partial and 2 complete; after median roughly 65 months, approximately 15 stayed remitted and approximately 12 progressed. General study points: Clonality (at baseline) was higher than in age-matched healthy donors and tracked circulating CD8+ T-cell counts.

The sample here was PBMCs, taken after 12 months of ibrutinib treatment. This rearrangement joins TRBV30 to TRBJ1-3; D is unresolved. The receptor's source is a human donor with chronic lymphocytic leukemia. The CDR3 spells CATEKDKVSGNTIYF. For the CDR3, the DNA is TGTGCCACCGAGAAGGATAAAGTCTCTGGAAACACCATATATTTT.